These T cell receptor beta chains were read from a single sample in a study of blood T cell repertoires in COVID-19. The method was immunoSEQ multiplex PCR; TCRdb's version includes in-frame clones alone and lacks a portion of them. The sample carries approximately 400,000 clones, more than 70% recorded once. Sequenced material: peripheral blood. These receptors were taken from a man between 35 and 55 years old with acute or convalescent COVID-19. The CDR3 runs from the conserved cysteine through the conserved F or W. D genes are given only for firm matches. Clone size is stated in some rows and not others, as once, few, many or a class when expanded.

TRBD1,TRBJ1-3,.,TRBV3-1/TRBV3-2,TGTGCCAGCAGCTGGACAGGGTCTGGAAACACCATATATTTT,CASSWTGSGNTIYF
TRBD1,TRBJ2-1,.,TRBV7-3,TGTGCCAGCAGCTTAGGACAGGGTATTATCGATGAGCAGTTCTTC,CASSLGQGIIDEQFF
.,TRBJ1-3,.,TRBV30,TGTGCCTGGAGTGTCGGCAGGACACGCTCTGGAAACACCATATATTTT,CAWSVGRTRSGNTIYF
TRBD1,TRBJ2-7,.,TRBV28,TGTGCCAGCAGTCCGACAGGGGAAAGGTCCTACGAGCAGTACTTC,CASSPTGERSYEQYF
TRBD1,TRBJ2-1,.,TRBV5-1,TGCGCCAGCAGCTTGTCAGGGACAGGGAAAAACAATGAGCAGTTCTTC,CASSLSGTGKNNEQFF
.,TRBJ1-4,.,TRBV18,TGTGCCAGCTCACCACCGGAAAGCCCGGGGAATGAAAAACTGTTTTTT,CASSPPESPGNEKLFF
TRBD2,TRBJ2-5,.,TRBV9,TGTGCCAGCAGCGCCGGGACTAGGGAGACCCAGTACTTC,CASSAGTRETQYF
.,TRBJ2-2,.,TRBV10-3,TGTGCCATCAGCCCGGACAGAGCGAACACCGGGGAGCTGTTTTTT,CAISPDRANTGELFF
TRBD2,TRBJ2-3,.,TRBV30,TGTGCCTACTTAGCGGGGGCCAGGGATACGCAGTATTTT,CAYLAGARDTQYF
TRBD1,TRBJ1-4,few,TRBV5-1,TGCGCCAGCAGCTTAAAACCGGGACAGGATAATGAAAAACTGTTTTTT,CASSLKPGQDNEKLFF
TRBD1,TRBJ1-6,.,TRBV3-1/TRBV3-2,TGTGCCAGCCAGGGGACAGGGGATTCACCCCTCCACTTT,CASQGTGDSPLHF
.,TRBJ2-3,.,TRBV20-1,TGCAGTGCTAGTAGTGAGGGGGGCACAGATACGCAGTATTTT,CSASSEGGTDTQYF
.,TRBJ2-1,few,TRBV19,TGTGCCAGTAGTATCCCGGCAGGGGACTCCTACAATGAGCAGTTCTTC,CASSIPAGDSYNEQFF
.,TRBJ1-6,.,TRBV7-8,TGTGCCAGCAGCTTCAGGGGTGTACGCTCCTATAATTCACCCCTCCACTTT,CASSFRGVRSYNSPLHF
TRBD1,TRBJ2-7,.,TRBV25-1,TGTGCCAGCAGTTTGGACAGGGAACTCGACTACGAGCAGTACTTC,CASSLDRELDYEQYF
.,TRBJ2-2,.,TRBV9,TGTGCCAGCAGCCCCCGCTTAGGGAGCGGGGACACGAACACCGGGGAGCTGTTTTTT,CASSPRLGSGDTNTGELFF
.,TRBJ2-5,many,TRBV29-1,TGCAGCGTTGGGTTCGCAGGGGAGGGAGAGACCCAGTACTTC,CSVGFAGEGETQYF
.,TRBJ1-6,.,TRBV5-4,TGTGCCAGCAGCTTGTGGGTTCGGGGACCCCTCCACTTT,CASSLWVRGPLHF
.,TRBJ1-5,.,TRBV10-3,TGTGCCATCAGTGCGATAGATCAGCCCCAGCATTTT,CAISAIDQPQHF
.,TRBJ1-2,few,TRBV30,TGTGCCTGGGTGGGGAGCTCGGGCTATGGCTACACCTTC,CAWVGSSGYGYTF
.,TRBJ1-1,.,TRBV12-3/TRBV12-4,TGTGCCAGCAGTCCCGCGGGGTTCGAAGCTTTCTTT,CASSPAGFEAFF
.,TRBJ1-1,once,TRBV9,TGTGCCAGCATTTCAGGGGACGTGAACACTGAAGCTTTCTTT,CASISGDVNTEAFF
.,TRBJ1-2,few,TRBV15,TGTGCCACCAGCAGAGATCGACTAACCATCCTCTATGGCTACACCTTC,CATSRDRLTILYGYTF